These T cell receptor beta chains were read from a single sample in a study of T cell clones after liver transplantation. Clones were read by immunoSEQ multiplex PCR, and TCRdb kept only the in-frame ones, dropping some. The table lists roughly 97,000 clones, around 83% of them singletons. The sequencing here drew on CD4+ T cells from blood, taken before liver transplant. These receptors all stem from a human donor who received a liver transplant. Each CDR3 is given with its conserved first and last residue. The D gene is left open where the match is weak. Rows may omit the clone size; those that give it use once, few, many or a size class.

v_call: TRBV5-8; j_call: TRBJ2-3; d_call: TRBD2; clone_size: -; cdr3_nt: TGTGCCAGCAGCTTAGCCGGGACTAGCGTCACAGATACGCAGTATTTT; cdr3_aa: CASSLAGTSVTDTQYF
v_call: TRBV7-8; j_call: TRBJ1-6; d_call: -; clone_size: -; cdr3_nt: TGTGCCAGCAGTCCACCGCCGCACAGGCTACCTCATTCACCCCTCCACTTT; cdr3_aa: CASSPPPHRLPHSPLHF
v_call: TRBV20-1; j_call: TRBJ2-5; d_call: -; clone_size: once; cdr3_nt: TGCAGTGCTGGGGGACGGGAGACCCAGTACTTC; cdr3_aa: CSAGGRETQYF
v_call: TRBV7-2; j_call: TRBJ1-1; d_call: -; clone_size: -; cdr3_nt: TGTGCCAGCAGCTTAGAAGCAGGGCCCTACACTGAAGCTTTCTTT; cdr3_aa: CASSLEAGPYTEAFF
v_call: TRBV7-2; j_call: TRBJ2-2; d_call: -; clone_size: few; cdr3_nt: TGTGCCAGCAGCGCCGACAGTATCAGAAACACCGGGGAGCTGTTTTTT; cdr3_aa: CASSADSIRNTGELFF
v_call: TRBV5-1; j_call: TRBJ1-1; d_call: TRBD1; clone_size: -; cdr3_nt: TGCGCCAGCAGCTATACAGGGGGCACAAACACTGAAGCTTTCTTT; cdr3_aa: CASSYTGGTNTEAFF
v_call: TRBV18; j_call: TRBJ1-2; d_call: TRBD1; clone_size: -; cdr3_nt: TGTGCCAGCTCCCCAGTGGAGGGGGCTGGCTACACCTTC; cdr3_aa: CASSPVEGAGYTF
v_call: TRBV5-1; j_call: TRBJ1-4; d_call: -; clone_size: -; cdr3_nt: TGCGCCAGCGGGGGGGCCGATGAAAAACTGTTTTTT; cdr3_aa: CASGGADEKLFF
v_call: TRBV14; j_call: TRBJ2-7; d_call: TRBD1; clone_size: -; cdr3_nt: TGTGCCAGCAGCCTTCACAGGGGGGATTACGAGCAGTACTTC; cdr3_aa: CASSLHRGDYEQYF
v_call: TRBV7-3; j_call: TRBJ2-7; d_call: -; clone_size: -; cdr3_nt: TGTGCCAGCAGCTTAAACCCGAGCTACGAGCAGTACTTC; cdr3_aa: CASSLNPSYEQYF
v_call: TRBV19; j_call: TRBJ1-2; d_call: -; clone_size: -; cdr3_nt: TGTGCCAGTAGTATAGGGACAAACTATGGCTACACCTTC; cdr3_aa: CASSIGTNYGYTF
v_call: TRBV6-5; j_call: TRBJ1-2; d_call: TRBD1; clone_size: -; cdr3_nt: TGTGCCAGCAGCCAAACCAGGGGGACAGGGGATGGCTACACCTTC; cdr3_aa: CASSQTRGTGDGYTF
v_call: TRBV9; j_call: TRBJ2-5; d_call: -; clone_size: -; cdr3_nt: TGTGCCAGCAGCCTCACCCAGGGGGCTAGCGGGACCTTCGGGACCCAGTACTTC; cdr3_aa: CASSLTQGASGTFGTQYF
v_call: TRBV7-8; j_call: TRBJ1-5; d_call: -; clone_size: once; cdr3_nt: TGTGCCAGCAGCTCTCTCGGGTCCAATAGCAATCAGCCCCAGCATTTT; cdr3_aa: CASSSLGSNSNQPQHF
v_call: TRBV27; j_call: TRBJ2-3; d_call: TRBD2; clone_size: -; cdr3_nt: TGTGCCAGCAGCTCTCCTAGCGGGGGGAGCACAGATACGCAGTATTTT; cdr3_aa: CASSSPSGGSTDTQYF
v_call: TRBV11-2; j_call: TRBJ2-1; d_call: TRBD2; clone_size: -; cdr3_nt: TGTGCCAGCAGCTTAGTTGGCGGGGGACTCTCTTACAATGAGCAGTTCTTC; cdr3_aa: CASSLVGGGLSYNEQFF
v_call: TRBV7-2; j_call: TRBJ2-7; d_call: -; clone_size: -; cdr3_nt: TGTGCCAGCAGCTTAGTAGCGAGCTCCTACGAGCAGTACTTC; cdr3_aa: CASSLVASSYEQYF
v_call: TRBV5-1; j_call: TRBJ2-3; d_call: TRBD1; clone_size: -; cdr3_nt: TGCGCCAGCAGCTTTGGACAGGGGCCCAGCACAGATACGCAGTATTTT; cdr3_aa: CASSFGQGPSTDTQYF
v_call: TRBV6-1; j_call: TRBJ1-1; d_call: -; clone_size: -; cdr3_nt: TGTGCCAGCAGCCGGAACACTGAAGCTTTCTTT; cdr3_aa: CASSRNTEAFF
v_call: TRBV15; j_call: TRBJ2-3; d_call: -; clone_size: -; cdr3_nt: TGTGCCACCAGCAAGCAGGATAGCACAGATACGCAGTATTTT; cdr3_aa: CATSKQDSTDTQYF
v_call: TRBV9; j_call: TRBJ1-6; d_call: -; clone_size: -; cdr3_nt: TGTGCCAGCAGCGTAGACGTCATTGCACCCCTCCACTTT; cdr3_aa: CASSVDVIAPLHF
v_call: TRBV11-2; j_call: TRBJ2-3; d_call: TRBD1; clone_size: -; cdr3_nt: TGTGCCAGCAGCTTAGGGGGACAGGGCTTCACAGATACGCAGTATTTT; cdr3_aa: CASSLGGQGFTDTQYF
v_call: TRBV6-5; j_call: TRBJ1-5; d_call: -; clone_size: -; cdr3_nt: TGTGCCAGCAGTTACTCGACTGGGGGCAATCAGCCCCAGCATTTT; cdr3_aa: CASSYSTGGNQPQHF
v_call: TRBV28; j_call: TRBJ1-3; d_call: TRBD1; clone_size: -; cdr3_nt: TGTGCCAGCAGAGCAGCCCCCGGGACAGGGTATGGAAACACCATATATTTT; cdr3_aa: CASRAAPGTGYGNTIYF
v_call: TRBV19; j_call: TRBJ2-1; d_call: -; clone_size: -; cdr3_nt: TGTGCCAGTAGACCAGGGAGTGATAATGAGCAGTTCTTC; cdr3_aa: CASRPGSDNEQFF
v_call: TRBV13; j_call: TRBJ2-3; d_call: -; clone_size: once; cdr3_nt: TGTGCCAGCACCAATCAAGCCCAGGGGAGGACAGATACGCAGTATTTT; cdr3_aa: CASTNQAQGRTDTQYF
v_call: TRBV10-3; j_call: TRBJ2-2; d_call: -; clone_size: -; cdr3_nt: TGTGCCATCACCGACCCAGGGCGGGCGAACACCGGGGAGCTGTTTTTT; cdr3_aa: CAITDPGRANTGELFF
v_call: TRBV27; j_call: TRBJ2-1; d_call: -; clone_size: -; cdr3_nt: TGTGCCAGCAGCCTAGAAGTCGGGTTTAGTAGTGAGCAGTTCTTC; cdr3_aa: CASSLEVGFSSEQFF
v_call: TRBV27; j_call: TRBJ2-1; d_call: -; clone_size: -; cdr3_nt: TGTGCCAGTAAGGGGGTAAATGAGCAGTTCTTC; cdr3_aa: CASKGVNEQFF
v_call: TRBV5-1; j_call: TRBJ2-7; d_call: TRBD2; clone_size: -; cdr3_nt: TGCGCCAGCAGCTTGGGTAGCGGGGGGATCTACGAGCAGTACTTC; cdr3_aa: CASSLGSGGIYEQYF
v_call: TRBV13; j_call: TRBJ1-2; d_call: TRBD1; clone_size: -; cdr3_nt: TGTGCCAGCAGCTTTTACGACAGGGGCTATGGCTACACCTTC; cdr3_aa: CASSFYDRGYGYTF
v_call: TRBV6-6; j_call: TRBJ2-7; d_call: -; clone_size: -; cdr3_nt: TGTGCCAGCAGTTACCGGGACCCCCGGTACGAGCAGTACTTC; cdr3_aa: CASSYRDPRYEQYF
v_call: TRBV30; j_call: TRBJ1-2; d_call: -; clone_size: -; cdr3_nt: TGTGCCTGGAGTCCCGGGGGCGACTATGGCTACACCTTC; cdr3_aa: CAWSPGGDYGYTF
v_call: TRBV7-8; j_call: TRBJ2-7; d_call: -; clone_size: once; cdr3_nt: TGTGCCAGCAGCTTAGAGAGGGGGGGGTCCTACGAGCAGTACTTC; cdr3_aa: CASSLERGGSYEQYF
v_call: TRBV15; j_call: TRBJ2-5; d_call: -; clone_size: -; cdr3_nt: TGTGCCACCAGCAGGAGCGTCGGCGGACAAGAGACCCAGTACTTC; cdr3_aa: CATSRSVGGQETQYF
v_call: TRBV5-4; j_call: TRBJ2-6; d_call: -; clone_size: -; cdr3_nt: TGTGCCAGCAGCCCCATAGGAGATGCAGGGACCGTCTCTGGGGCCAACGTCCTGACTTTC; cdr3_aa: CASSPIGDAGTVSGANVLTF
v_call: TRBV10-3; j_call: TRBJ1-2; d_call: TRBD1; clone_size: -; cdr3_nt: TGTGCCATCAGTGAGTCTTTACAGGGGGTATCCTATGGCTACACCTTC; cdr3_aa: CAISESLQGVSYGYTF
v_call: TRBV7-3; j_call: TRBJ2-2; d_call: -; clone_size: -; cdr3_nt: TGTGCCAGCAAAACCGGGGGTCCCGGGGAGCTGTTTTTT; cdr3_aa: CASKTGGPGELFF
v_call: TRBV13; j_call: TRBJ2-1; d_call: -; clone_size: -; cdr3_nt: TGTGCCAGCAGTGTGGTACGGGATACTTACAATGAGCAGTTCTTC; cdr3_aa: CASSVVRDTYNEQFF
v_call: TRBV27; j_call: TRBJ2-2; d_call: -; clone_size: few; cdr3_nt: TGTGCCAGCAGTGTCCCCCAAGGCACCGGGGAGCTGTTTTTT; cdr3_aa: CASSVPQGTGELFF
v_call: TRBV30; j_call: TRBJ1-2; d_call: -; clone_size: -; cdr3_nt: TGTGCCTGGAGTGGGAGGACGGAACGCCGTGGCTACACCTTC; cdr3_aa: CAWSGRTERRGYTF
v_call: TRBV19; j_call: TRBJ2-4; d_call: -; clone_size: -; cdr3_nt: TGTGCCAGTAGACCGCGTGGGGCCAAAAACATTCAGTACTTC; cdr3_aa: CASRPRGAKNIQYF
v_call: TRBV7-9; j_call: TRBJ1-2; d_call: -; clone_size: few; cdr3_nt: TGTGCCAGCAGCTTAGACCCTACTGGCCATGGCTACACCTTC; cdr3_aa: CASSLDPTGHGYTF
v_call: TRBV6-1; j_call: TRBJ2-7; d_call: -; clone_size: -; cdr3_nt: TGTGCCAGCAGTGACAGAGATTACGAGCAGTACTTC; cdr3_aa: CASSDRDYEQYF
v_call: TRBV4-3; j_call: TRBJ2-5; d_call: TRBD1; clone_size: -; cdr3_nt: TGCGCCAGCAGCCATGACAGGGTGGAGACCCAGTACTTC; cdr3_aa: CASSHDRVETQYF
v_call: TRBV6-1; j_call: TRBJ2-7; d_call: TRBD2; clone_size: -; cdr3_nt: TGTGCCAGCACTAAAGCGGGGGAGGCCTACGAGCAGTACTTC; cdr3_aa: CASTKAGEAYEQYF
v_call: TRBV5-6; j_call: TRBJ1-5; d_call: TRBD1; clone_size: -; cdr3_nt: TGTGCCAGCAGTAGGACAGGGAGCAATCAGCCCCAGCATTTT; cdr3_aa: CASSRTGSNQPQHF
v_call: TRBV6-5; j_call: TRBJ2-5; d_call: TRBD1; clone_size: -; cdr3_nt: TGTGCCAGCAGTTACGGCAGGGGGTTAGGGACCCAGTACTTC; cdr3_aa: CASSYGRGLGTQYF
v_call: TRBV27; j_call: TRBJ2-5; d_call: -; clone_size: -; cdr3_nt: TGTGCCAGCAGTTACGGTGGTGAGACCCAGTACTTC; cdr3_aa: CASSYGGETQYF
v_call: TRBV6-4; j_call: TRBJ1-2; d_call: -; clone_size: -; cdr3_nt: TGTGCCAGCAGTGAAGTATATGAGGGCGCGATGGGCTACACCTTC; cdr3_aa: CASSEVYEGAMGYTF
v_call: TRBV4-1; j_call: TRBJ2-7; d_call: TRBD2; clone_size: -; cdr3_nt: TGCGCCAGCAGCGCCCAGAACAAGGCGGGAGCTCCTCTCTACGAGCAGTACTTC; cdr3_aa: CASSAQNKAGAPLYEQYF
v_call: TRBV10-3; j_call: TRBJ2-7; d_call: TRBD2; clone_size: few; cdr3_nt: TGTGCCATCAGCGGGACTAGCGGGGGGAGCGAGCAGTACTTC; cdr3_aa: CAISGTSGGSEQYF
v_call: TRBV27; j_call: TRBJ2-1; d_call: -; clone_size: -; cdr3_nt: TGTGCCAGCAGTTTATGGACCAATTTTGGGGTCTACAATGAGCAGTTCTTC; cdr3_aa: CASSLWTNFGVYNEQFF
v_call: TRBV19; j_call: TRBJ2-7; d_call: -; clone_size: -; cdr3_nt: TGTGCCAGTAGTACCGGGACAAATTCTTTCTACGAGCAGTACTTC; cdr3_aa: CASSTGTNSFYEQYF
v_call: TRBV27; j_call: TRBJ2-7; d_call: -; clone_size: -; cdr3_nt: TGTGCCAGCAGTCGAGGGCGCGAGCAGTACTTC; cdr3_aa: CASSRGREQYF
v_call: TRBV5-4; j_call: TRBJ2-5; d_call: -; clone_size: -; cdr3_nt: TGTGCCAGCAGCGGGCCCGGACTCTCCTCGGAGACCCAGTACTTC; cdr3_aa: CASSGPGLSSETQYF
v_call: TRBV18; j_call: TRBJ2-3; d_call: -; clone_size: -; cdr3_nt: TGTGCCAGCTCGTCCCTAGATACGCAGTATTTT; cdr3_aa: CASSSLDTQYF
v_call: TRBV2; j_call: TRBJ2-3; d_call: -; clone_size: -; cdr3_nt: TGTGCCAGCAGCGCCGAGTCTCTAGATACGCAGTATTTT; cdr3_aa: CASSAESLDTQYF
v_call: TRBV29-1; j_call: TRBJ2-2; d_call: -; clone_size: -; cdr3_nt: TGCAGCGTCACCAGGGGAGTGGACACCGGGGAGCTGTTTTTT; cdr3_aa: CSVTRGVDTGELFF
v_call: TRBV7-8; j_call: TRBJ1-3; d_call: -; clone_size: once; cdr3_nt: TGTGCCAGCAGCGGTATTGATCCTGGAAACACCATATATTTT; cdr3_aa: CASSGIDPGNTIYF